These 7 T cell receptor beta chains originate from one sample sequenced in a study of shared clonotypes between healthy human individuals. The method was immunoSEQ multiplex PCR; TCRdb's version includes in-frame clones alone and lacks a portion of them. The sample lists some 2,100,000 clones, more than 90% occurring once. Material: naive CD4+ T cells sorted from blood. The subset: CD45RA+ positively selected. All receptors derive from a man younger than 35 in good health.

The CDR3 is CAWSVKLSGGLRRANEQFF. The DNA of the CDR3 is TGTGCCTGGAGTGTTAAGCTTAGCGGGGGGCTGAGACGGGCCAATGAGCAGTTCTTC. The chain uses TRBV30 and TRBJ2-1, with 10 bases lining up with TRBD2. The CDR3 consists of 19 residues. After removal of 0 bases from V and 6 bases from J, the junction contained 17 bases not matched to a gene. CDR1 is GTSNPN, CDR2 SVGIG, per germline (reference sequence). Drawing the rest from reference TRBV30 and TRBJ2-1, the complete variable domain is SQTIHQWPATLVQPVGSPLSLECTVEGTSNPNLYWYRQAAGRGLQLLFYSVGIGQISSEVPQNLSASRPQDRQFILSSKKLLLSDSGFYLCAWSVKLSGGLRRANEQFFGPGTRLTVL.

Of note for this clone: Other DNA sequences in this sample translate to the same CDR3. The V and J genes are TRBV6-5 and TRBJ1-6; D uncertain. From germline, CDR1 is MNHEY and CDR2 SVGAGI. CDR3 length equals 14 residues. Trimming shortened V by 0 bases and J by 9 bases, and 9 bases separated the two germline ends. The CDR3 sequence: CASSYSTGGSPLHF. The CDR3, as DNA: TGTGCCAGCAGTTACTCGACGGGTGGTTCACCCCTCCACTTT.

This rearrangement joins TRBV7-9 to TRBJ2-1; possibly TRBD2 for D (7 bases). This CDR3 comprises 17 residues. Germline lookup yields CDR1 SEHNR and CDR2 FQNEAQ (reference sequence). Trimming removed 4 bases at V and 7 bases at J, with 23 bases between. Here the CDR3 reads CASSSPPGAVRGNEQFF. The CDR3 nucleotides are TGTGCCAGCAGCTCGCCCCCGGGGGCGGTGCGGGGGAATGAGCAGTTCTTC.

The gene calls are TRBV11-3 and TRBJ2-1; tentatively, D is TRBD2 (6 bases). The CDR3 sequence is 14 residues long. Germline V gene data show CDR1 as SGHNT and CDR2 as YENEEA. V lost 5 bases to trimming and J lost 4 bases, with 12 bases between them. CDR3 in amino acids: CASSRGTLYNEQFF. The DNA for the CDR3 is TGTGCCAGCAGCCGCGGGACTCTTTACAATGAGCAGTTCTTC. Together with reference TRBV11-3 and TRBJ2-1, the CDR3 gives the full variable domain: EAGVVQSPRYKIIEKKQPVAFWCNPISGHNTLYWYLQNLGQGPELLIRYENEEAVDDSQLPKDRFSAERLKGVDSTLKIQPAELGDSAVYLCASSRGTLYNEQFFGPGTRLTVL.

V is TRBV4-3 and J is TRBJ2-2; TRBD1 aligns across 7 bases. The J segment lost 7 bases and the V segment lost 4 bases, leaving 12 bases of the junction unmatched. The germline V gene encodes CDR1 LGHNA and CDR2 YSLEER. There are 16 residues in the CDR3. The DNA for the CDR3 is TGCGCCAGCAGCCGAATGACAGGGCTGGAAGTCGGGGAGCTGTTTTTT. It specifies CASSRMTGLEVGELFF.

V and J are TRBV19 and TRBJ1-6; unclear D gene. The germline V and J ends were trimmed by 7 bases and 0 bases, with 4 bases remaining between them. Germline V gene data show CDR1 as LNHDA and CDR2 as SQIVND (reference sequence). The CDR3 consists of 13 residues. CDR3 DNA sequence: TGTGCCAGTATGGGCTCCTATAATTCACCCCTCCACTTT. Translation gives CASMGSYNSPLHF.

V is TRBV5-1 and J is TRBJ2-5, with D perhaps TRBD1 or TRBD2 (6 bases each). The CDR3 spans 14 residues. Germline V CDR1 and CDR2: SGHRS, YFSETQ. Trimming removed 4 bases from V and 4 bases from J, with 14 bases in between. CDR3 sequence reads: CASSGGGLGETQYF. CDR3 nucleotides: TGCGCCAGCAGCGGAGGGGGACTGGGAGAGACCCAGTACTTC.